The rows below give T cell receptor beta chains drawn from one sample of a study of siplizumab effects on memory and regulatory T cells. Measured with immunoSEQ multiplex PCR; TCRdb has only the in-frame clones, and not every one. The data contain 75,000 to 100,000 clones, 94% of them singletons. The sequenced sample consisted of non-Treg CD4+ T cells sorted from blood. The receptors come from a human donor in good health. Both conserved end residues are part of each CDR3. Fields, in order: V gene, D gene, J gene, clone size, CDR3 protein, CDR3 DNA. A D gene is named only where the DNA matches it firmly. Size is omitted from some rows. Given values are once, few, many or a class for expanded clones.

v_call: TRBV11-3
d_call: .
j_call: TRBJ2-7
clone_size: .
cdr3_aa: CASSPGGGGPYEQYF
cdr3_nt: TGTGCCAGCAGCCCAGGGGGCGGGGGACCCTACGAGCAGTACTTC

v_call: TRBV30
d_call: .
j_call: TRBJ1-1
clone_size: .
cdr3_aa: CAWTRTANTEAFF
cdr3_nt: TGTGCCTGGACTCGGACAGCGAACACTGAAGCTTTCTTT

v_call: TRBV5-1
d_call: .
j_call: TRBJ1-2
clone_size: .
cdr3_aa: CASSLDSYGYTF
cdr3_nt: TGCGCCAGCAGCTTGGACAGCTATGGCTACACCTTC

v_call: TRBV19
d_call: .
j_call: TRBJ1-2
clone_size: few
cdr3_aa: CASSTLQGNYGYTF
cdr3_nt: TGTGCCAGTAGTACCCTTCAGGGGAACTATGGCTACACCTTC

v_call: TRBV29-1
d_call: .
j_call: TRBJ1-5
clone_size: .
cdr3_aa: CSVATDSNQPQHF
cdr3_nt: TGCAGCGTTGCGACAGATAGCAATCAGCCCCAGCATTTT

v_call: TRBV4-1
d_call: .
j_call: TRBJ2-1
clone_size: .
cdr3_aa: CASRGGQNYNEQFF
cdr3_nt: TGCGCCAGCAGGGGGGGACAGAACTACAATGAGCAGTTCTTC

v_call: TRBV30
d_call: .
j_call: TRBJ1-4
clone_size: .
cdr3_aa: CAWSDGGAGEKLFF
cdr3_nt: TGTGCCTGGAGTGATGGGGGGGCCGGAGAAAAACTGTTTTTT

v_call: TRBV2
d_call: TRBD1
j_call: TRBJ1-5
clone_size: .
cdr3_aa: CASSEDRGQIGNQPQHF
cdr3_nt: TGTGCCAGCAGTGAAGACAGGGGGCAGATTGGCAATCAGCCCCAGCATTTT

v_call: TRBV6-6
d_call: TRBD1
j_call: TRBJ1-3
clone_size: .
cdr3_aa: CASSYQGESGNTIYF
cdr3_nt: TGTGCCAGCAGTTACCAGGGGGAGTCTGGAAACACCATATATTTT

v_call: TRBV7-2
d_call: TRBD2
j_call: TRBJ2-5
clone_size: .
cdr3_aa: CASSLAGGLETQYF
cdr3_nt: TGTGCCAGCAGCCTAGCGGGAGGGCTGGAGACCCAGTACTTC

v_call: TRBV18
d_call: .
j_call: TRBJ2-4
clone_size: .
cdr3_aa: CASSRDPGDIQYF
cdr3_nt: TGTGCCAGCTCTCGGGATCCGGGGGACATTCAGTACTTC

v_call: TRBV7-9
d_call: .
j_call: TRBJ1-4
clone_size: .
cdr3_aa: CASSSSEKLFF
cdr3_nt: TGTGCCAGCAGCTCGAGTGAAAAACTGTTTTTT

v_call: TRBV7-9
d_call: .
j_call: TRBJ1-1
clone_size: .
cdr3_aa: CASSLMGQTEAFF
cdr3_nt: TGTGCCAGCAGCTTAATGGGTCAAACTGAAGCTTTCTTT

v_call: TRBV29-1
d_call: TRBD1
j_call: TRBJ1-1
clone_size: .
cdr3_aa: CSVEVLAGGTAFF
cdr3_nt: TGCAGCGTTGAAGTTTTGGCAGGGGGTACAGCTTTCTTT

v_call: TRBV7-2
d_call: TRBD2
j_call: TRBJ2-5
clone_size: .
cdr3_aa: CASSFVGTGGETQYF
cdr3_nt: TGTGCCAGCAGCTTCGTCGGTACGGGAGGGGAGACCCAGTACTTC

v_call: TRBV10-1
d_call: .
j_call: TRBJ1-5
clone_size: .
cdr3_aa: CASPGIHQPQHF
cdr3_nt: TGCGCCAGTCCGGGGATTCATCAGCCCCAGCATTTT

v_call: TRBV9
d_call: TRBD1
j_call: TRBJ1-1
clone_size: .
cdr3_aa: CASSPTGTGRTEAFF
cdr3_nt: TGTGCCAGCAGCCCAACCGGGACAGGGAGGACTGAAGCTTTCTTT

v_call: TRBV4-2
d_call: .
j_call: TRBJ2-4
clone_size: few
cdr3_aa: CASSQDGLGPGGENIQYF
cdr3_nt: TGTGCCAGCAGCCAAGATGGGTTAGGGCCAGGGGGGGAAAACATTCAGTACTTC

v_call: TRBV27
d_call: TRBD1
j_call: TRBJ2-7
clone_size: .
cdr3_aa: CASSLSPGQGAYEQYF
cdr3_nt: TGTGCCAGCAGTTTGTCGCCGGGACAGGGGGCCTACGAGCAGTACTTC

v_call: TRBV28
d_call: .
j_call: TRBJ2-5
clone_size: .
cdr3_aa: CASNLYPPWKETQYF
cdr3_nt: TGTGCCAGCAACCTCTACCCCCCCTGGAAAGAGACCCAGTACTTC

v_call: TRBV5-6
d_call: .
j_call: TRBJ1-1
clone_size: .
cdr3_aa: CASSLSRLQRTEAFF
cdr3_nt: TGTGCCAGCAGCTTGTCGCGACTACAGCGAACTGAAGCTTTCTTT

v_call: TRBV7-9
d_call: .
j_call: TRBJ1-6
clone_size: .
cdr3_aa: CASSFWTADNSPLHF
cdr3_nt: TGTGCCAGCAGCTTCTGGACAGCAGATAATTCACCCCTCCACTTT

v_call: TRBV7-9
d_call: .
j_call: TRBJ2-4
clone_size: .
cdr3_aa: CASSLIRTDLTKNIQYF
cdr3_nt: TGTGCCAGCAGCTTGATACGGACAGACCTAACCAAAAACATTCAGTACTTC

v_call: TRBV19
d_call: TRBD2
j_call: TRBJ2-1
clone_size: .
cdr3_aa: CASSILAGGNEQFF
cdr3_nt: TGTGCCAGTAGTATACTAGCGGGAGGCAATGAGCAGTTCTTC

v_call: TRBV2
d_call: .
j_call: TRBJ2-7
clone_size: once
cdr3_aa: CASSEATGYEQYF
cdr3_nt: TGTGCCAGCAGTGAAGCAACAGGCTACGAGCAGTACTTC

v_call: TRBV7-8
d_call: TRBD2
j_call: TRBJ2-2
clone_size: .
cdr3_aa: CAIETSGSNTGELFF
cdr3_nt: TGTGCCATCGAGACTAGCGGTTCGAACACCGGGGAGCTGTTTTTT

v_call: TRBV13
d_call: .
j_call: TRBJ2-1
clone_size: .
cdr3_aa: CASSQGTYNEQFF
cdr3_nt: TGTGCCAGCAGCCAAGGGACTTACAATGAGCAGTTCTTC

v_call: TRBV29-1
d_call: TRBD1
j_call: TRBJ2-7
clone_size: .
cdr3_aa: CSVGTGSYEQYF
cdr3_nt: TGCAGCGTCGGGACAGGGTCCTACGAGCAGTACTTC

v_call: TRBV11-1
d_call: .
j_call: TRBJ2-5
clone_size: .
cdr3_aa: CASSLEGHPRKTQYF
cdr3_nt: TGTGCCAGCAGCTTAGAGGGACACCCTAGGAAGACCCAGTACTTC

v_call: TRBV18
d_call: .
j_call: TRBJ2-4
clone_size: once
cdr3_aa: CASSPPAGASAKNIQYF
cdr3_nt: TGTGCCAGCTCACCACCAGCCGGGGCATCGGCCAAAAACATTCAGTACTTC

v_call: TRBV7-6
d_call: TRBD2
j_call: TRBJ2-1
clone_size: .
cdr3_aa: CASSSLTSGGLRNEQFF
cdr3_nt: TGTGCCAGCAGCTCCCTGACTAGCGGGGGCTTAAGGAATGAGCAGTTCTTC

v_call: TRBV5-1
d_call: TRBD2
j_call: TRBJ2-5
clone_size: .
cdr3_aa: CASSPPWASGIQETQYF
cdr3_nt: TGCGCCAGCAGCCCACCTTGGGCTAGCGGGATCCAAGAGACCCAGTACTTC

v_call: TRBV4-3
d_call: .
j_call: TRBJ2-5
clone_size: .
cdr3_aa: CASSQAPSAGGAETQYF
cdr3_nt: TGCGCCAGCAGCCAGGCCCCCTCGGCCGGCGGGGCAGAGACCCAGTACTTC

v_call: TRBV6-5
d_call: TRBD2
j_call: TRBJ2-1
clone_size: .
cdr3_aa: CASSLSGGAYNEQFF
cdr3_nt: TGTGCCAGCAGCCTGAGCGGGGGGGCCTACAATGAGCAGTTCTTC

v_call: TRBV27
d_call: TRBD1
j_call: TRBJ2-7
clone_size: .
cdr3_aa: CASGTRDRGHEQYF
cdr3_nt: TGTGCCAGCGGAACCCGGGACAGGGGCCACGAGCAGTACTTC

v_call: TRBV10-1
d_call: .
j_call: TRBJ2-1
clone_size: .
cdr3_aa: CASSLGGTGNNEQFF
cdr3_nt: TGCGCCAGCAGTTTAGGAGGTACAGGGAACAATGAGCAGTTCTTC

v_call: TRBV7-3
d_call: .
j_call: TRBJ2-2
clone_size: few
cdr3_aa: CASTKGNTGELFF
cdr3_nt: TGTGCCAGCACCAAAGGGAACACCGGGGAGCTGTTTTTT

v_call: TRBV9
d_call: .
j_call: TRBJ2-2
clone_size: .
cdr3_aa: CASSPHRYGELFF
cdr3_nt: TGTGCCAGCAGCCCCCACCGGTACGGGGAGCTGTTTTTT

v_call: TRBV27
d_call: .
j_call: TRBJ1-6
clone_size: .
cdr3_aa: CASSLNLGRYNSPLHF
cdr3_nt: TGTGCCAGCAGTCTTAACCTCGGGCGGTATAATTCACCCCTCCACTTT

v_call: TRBV27
d_call: .
j_call: TRBJ2-5
clone_size: .
cdr3_aa: CASSLHRYQETQYF
cdr3_nt: TGTGCCAGCAGTTTACACAGGTACCAAGAGACCCAGTACTTC

v_call: TRBV7-9
d_call: .
j_call: TRBJ2-2
clone_size: .
cdr3_aa: CASSDGGELFF
cdr3_nt: TGTGCCAGCAGCGATGGCGGGGAGCTGTTTTTT

v_call: TRBV9
d_call: TRBD2
j_call: TRBJ2-3
clone_size: .
cdr3_aa: CASSPASGGRTDTQYF
cdr3_nt: TGTGCCAGCAGCCCCGCTAGCGGGGGGCGCACAGATACGCAGTATTTT

v_call: TRBV4-3
d_call: TRBD2
j_call: TRBJ2-7
clone_size: .
cdr3_aa: CASSQGAGAYEQYF
cdr3_nt: TGCGCCAGCAGCCAAGGGGCGGGGGCCTACGAGCAGTACTTC

v_call: TRBV28
d_call: .
j_call: TRBJ2-7
clone_size: .
cdr3_aa: CASSLFGTFYEQYF
cdr3_nt: TGTGCCAGCAGTTTATTCGGGACATTCTACGAGCAGTACTTC

v_call: TRBV7-3
d_call: .
j_call: TRBJ2-1
clone_size: .
cdr3_aa: CASSPGAGLRYNEQFF
cdr3_nt: TGTGCCAGCAGCCCGGGGGCAGGGCTGAGGTACAATGAGCAGTTCTTC

v_call: TRBV5-8
d_call: .
j_call: TRBJ1-2
clone_size: once
cdr3_aa: CASSVLGTPFRFGYGYTF
cdr3_nt: TGTGCCAGCAGCGTGCTCGGGACACCGTTCCGTTTTGGATATGGCTACACCTTC

v_call: TRBV18
d_call: .
j_call: TRBJ2-1
clone_size: .
cdr3_aa: CASSIRQDNEQFF
cdr3_nt: TGTGCCAGCTCAATCAGACAGGACAATGAGCAGTTCTTC

v_call: TRBV19
d_call: TRBD1
j_call: TRBJ2-7
clone_size: .
cdr3_aa: CASSRDRAGYEQYF
cdr3_nt: TGTGCCAGTAGTAGGGACAGGGCGGGTTACGAGCAGTACTTC

v_call: TRBV9
d_call: .
j_call: TRBJ2-1
clone_size: .
cdr3_aa: CASSVAARALNEQFF
cdr3_nt: TGTGCCAGCAGCGTCGCGGCTAGGGCGCTCAATGAGCAGTTCTTC

v_call: TRBV11-2
d_call: .
j_call: TRBJ2-4
clone_size: .
cdr3_aa: CASSFSGVGGSNIQYF
cdr3_nt: TGTGCCAGCAGCTTTTCTGGGGTCGGCGGCAGTAACATTCAGTACTTC

v_call: TRBV18
d_call: .
j_call: TRBJ1-5
clone_size: .
cdr3_aa: CASSPPVGEGDSNQPQHF
cdr3_nt: TGTGCCAGCTCACCACCTGTAGGGGAAGGGGATAGCAATCAGCCCCAGCATTTT

v_call: TRBV5-4
d_call: .
j_call: TRBJ1-1
clone_size: .
cdr3_aa: CASSPGGSTEAFF
cdr3_nt: TGTGCCAGCAGCCCGGGGGGGTCCACTGAAGCTTTCTTT